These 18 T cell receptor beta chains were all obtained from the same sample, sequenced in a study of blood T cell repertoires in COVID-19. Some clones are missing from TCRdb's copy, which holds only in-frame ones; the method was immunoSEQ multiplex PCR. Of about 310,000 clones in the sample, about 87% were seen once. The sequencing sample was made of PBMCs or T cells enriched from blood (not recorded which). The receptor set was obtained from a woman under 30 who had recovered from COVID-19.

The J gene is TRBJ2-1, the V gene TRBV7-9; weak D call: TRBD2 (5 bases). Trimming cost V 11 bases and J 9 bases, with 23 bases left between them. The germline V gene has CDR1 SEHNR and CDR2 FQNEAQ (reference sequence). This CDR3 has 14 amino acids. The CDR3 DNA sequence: TGTGCCGGGGTGGGCGGCCAAAGCGGAAGTGAGCAGTTCTTC. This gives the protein CAGVGGQSGSEQFF.

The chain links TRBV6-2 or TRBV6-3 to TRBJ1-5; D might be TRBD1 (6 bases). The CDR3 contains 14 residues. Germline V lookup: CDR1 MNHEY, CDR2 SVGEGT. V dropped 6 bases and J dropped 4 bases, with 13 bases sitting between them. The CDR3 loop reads CASSEDRTNQPQHF. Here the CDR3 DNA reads TGTGCCAGCAGCGAGGACAGAACTAATCAGCCCCAGCATTTT.

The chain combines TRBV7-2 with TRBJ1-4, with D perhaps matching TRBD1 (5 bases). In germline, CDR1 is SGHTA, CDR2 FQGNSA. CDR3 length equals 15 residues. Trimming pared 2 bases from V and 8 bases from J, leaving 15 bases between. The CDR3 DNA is TGTGCCAGCAGCTTAAACGGGGGATTGGAGGAAAAACTGTTTTTT. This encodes CASSLNGGLEEKLFF.

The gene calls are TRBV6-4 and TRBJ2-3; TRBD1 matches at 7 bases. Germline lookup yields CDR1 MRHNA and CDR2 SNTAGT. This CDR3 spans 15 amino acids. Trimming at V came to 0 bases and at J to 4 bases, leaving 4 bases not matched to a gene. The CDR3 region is CASSDSITGADTQYF. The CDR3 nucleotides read TGTGCCAGCAGTGACTCCATCACAGGGGCAGATACGCAGTATTTT.

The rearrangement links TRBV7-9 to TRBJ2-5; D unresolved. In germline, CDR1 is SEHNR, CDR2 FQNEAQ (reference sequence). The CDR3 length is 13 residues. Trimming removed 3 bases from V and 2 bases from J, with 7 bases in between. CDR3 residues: CASSLTEQETQYF. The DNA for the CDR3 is TGTGCCAGCAGCTTGACTGAACAAGAGACCCAGTACTTC.

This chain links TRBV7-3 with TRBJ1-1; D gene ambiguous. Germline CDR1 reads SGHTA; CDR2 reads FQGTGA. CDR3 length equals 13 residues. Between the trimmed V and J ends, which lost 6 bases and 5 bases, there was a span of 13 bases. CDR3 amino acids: CASSPHGDTEAFF. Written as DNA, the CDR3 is TGTGCCAGCAGTCCTCACGGGGATACTGAAGCTTTCTTT.

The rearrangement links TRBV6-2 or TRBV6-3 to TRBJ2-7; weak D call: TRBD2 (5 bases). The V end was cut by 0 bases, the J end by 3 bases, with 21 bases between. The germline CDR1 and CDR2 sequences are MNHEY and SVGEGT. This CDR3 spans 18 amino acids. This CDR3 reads CASSYSTLGRTHLYEQYF. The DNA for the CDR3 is TGTGCCAGCAGTTACTCGACCCTAGGACGGACTCACCTCTACGAGCAGTACTTC.

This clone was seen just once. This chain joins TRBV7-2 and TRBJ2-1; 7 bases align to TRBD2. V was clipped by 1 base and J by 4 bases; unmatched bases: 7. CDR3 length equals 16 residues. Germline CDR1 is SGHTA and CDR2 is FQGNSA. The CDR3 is CASSLVGTSAYNEQFF. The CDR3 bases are TGTGCCAGCAGCTTAGTGGGAACTAGCGCGTACAATGAGCAGTTCTTC.

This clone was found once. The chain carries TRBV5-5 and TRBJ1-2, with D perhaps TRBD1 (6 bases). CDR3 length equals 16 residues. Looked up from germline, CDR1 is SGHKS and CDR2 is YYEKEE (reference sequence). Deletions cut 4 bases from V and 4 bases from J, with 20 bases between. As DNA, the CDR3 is TGTGCCAGCAGCCACCCCGGGGGGGCGAACCTCTATGGCTACACCTTC. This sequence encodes CASSHPGGANLYGYTF. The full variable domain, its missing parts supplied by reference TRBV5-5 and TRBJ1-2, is DAGVTQSPTHLIKTRGQQVTLRCSPISGHKSVSWYQQVLGQGPQFIFQYYEKEERGRGNFPDRFSARQFPNYSSELNVNALLLGDSALYLCASSHPGGANLYGYTFGSGTRLTVV.

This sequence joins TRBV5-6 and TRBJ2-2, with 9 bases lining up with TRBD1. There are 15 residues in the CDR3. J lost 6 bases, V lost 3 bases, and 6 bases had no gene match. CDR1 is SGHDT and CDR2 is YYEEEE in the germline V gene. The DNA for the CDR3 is TGTGCCAGCAGCTCCGGGACAGGGTCTTCCGGGGAGCTGTTTTTT. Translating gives CASSSGTGSSGELFF. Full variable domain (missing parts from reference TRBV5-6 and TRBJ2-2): DAGVTQSPTHLIKTRGQQVTLRCSPKSGHDTVSWYQQALGQGPQFIFQYYEEEERQRGNFPDRFSGHQFPNYSSELNVNALLLGDSALYLCASSSGTGSSGELFFGEGSRLTVL.

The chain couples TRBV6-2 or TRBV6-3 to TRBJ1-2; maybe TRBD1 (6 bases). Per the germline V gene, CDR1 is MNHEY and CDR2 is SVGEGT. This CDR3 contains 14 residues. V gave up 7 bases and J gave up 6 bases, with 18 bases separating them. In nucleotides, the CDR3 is TGTGCCAGCAACCCGACAGGACAATTGGATGGCTACACCTTC. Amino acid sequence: CASNPTGQLDGYTF.

Written as DNA, the CDR3 is TGTGCCAGCACCTTGTGGGGGGGGATCGATTCACCCCTCCACTTT. Encoded protein: CASTLWGGIDSPLHF. This chain links TRBV27 with TRBJ1-6; TRBD1 might be the D (5 bases). The length of the CDR3 is 15 residues. Trimming pared 7 bases from V and 8 bases from J, leaving 18 bases between. CDR1 is MNHEY, CDR2 SMNVEV, per germline (reference sequence).

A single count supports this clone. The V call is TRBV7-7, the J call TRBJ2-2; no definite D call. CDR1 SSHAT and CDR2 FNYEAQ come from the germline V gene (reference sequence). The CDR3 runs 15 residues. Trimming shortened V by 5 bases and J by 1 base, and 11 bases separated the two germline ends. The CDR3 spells CASSQNSGNTGELFF. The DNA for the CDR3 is TGTGCCAGCAGCCAAAACTCGGGGAACACCGGGGAGCTGTTTTTT.

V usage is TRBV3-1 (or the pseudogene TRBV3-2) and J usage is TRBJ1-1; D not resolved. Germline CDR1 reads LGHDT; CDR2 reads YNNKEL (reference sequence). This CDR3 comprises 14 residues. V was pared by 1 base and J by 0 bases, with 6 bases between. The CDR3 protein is CASSQGRVNTEAFF. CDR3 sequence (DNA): TGTGCCAGCAGCCAAGGAAGAGTGAACACTGAAGCTTTCTTT.

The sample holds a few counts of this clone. The DNA of the CDR3 is TGCGCCAGCAGCCAAGTCGACCAGGGTGGCCCGATGTACTTC. Its translation: CASSQVDQGGPMYF. The gene calls are TRBV4-1 and TRBJ2-7, with a weak D call TRBD1 (5 bases). V lost 1 base and J 12 bases, leaving 19 bases between the germline ends. The germline V gene has CDR1 MGHRA and CDR2 YSYEKL. This CDR3 spans 14 amino acids.

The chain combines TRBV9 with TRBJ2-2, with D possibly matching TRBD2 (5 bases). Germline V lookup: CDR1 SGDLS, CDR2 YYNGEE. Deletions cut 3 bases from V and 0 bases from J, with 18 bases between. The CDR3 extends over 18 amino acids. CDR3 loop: CASSANLGLGANTGELFF. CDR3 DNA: TGTGCCAGCAGCGCGAATCTTGGGTTGGGAGCGAACACCGGGGAGCTGTTTTTT.

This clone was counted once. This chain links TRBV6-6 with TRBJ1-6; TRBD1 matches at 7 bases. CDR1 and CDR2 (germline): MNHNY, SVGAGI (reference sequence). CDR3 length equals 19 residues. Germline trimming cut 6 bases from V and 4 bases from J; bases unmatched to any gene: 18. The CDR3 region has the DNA TGTGCCAGCAGCCGATCGATTACAGGGGCAGAAACGTATAATTCACCCCTCCACTTT. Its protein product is CASSRSITGAETYNSPLHF.

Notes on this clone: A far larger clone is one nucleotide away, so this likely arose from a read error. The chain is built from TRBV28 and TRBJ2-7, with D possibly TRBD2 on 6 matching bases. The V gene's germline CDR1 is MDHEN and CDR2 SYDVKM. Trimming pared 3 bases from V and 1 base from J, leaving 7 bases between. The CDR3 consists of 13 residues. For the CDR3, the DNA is TGTGCCAGCAGTTTTGGGGGGTCCTACGAGCAGTACTTC. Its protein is CASSFGGSYEQYF.